The following is a TCR beta chain sequence with its context. The data were obtained in a study of T-cell reconstitution after alpha-beta-depleted transplantation in children. V lost 6 bases, J lost 3 bases, and 3 bases lay in between. Germline V lookup: CDR1 SEHNR, CDR2 FQNEAQ (reference sequence). The CDR3 is 11 amino acids. As it was prepared, the TCRbeta library received unique molecular identifiers. TCRdb reprocessed the PCR reads via MiXCR and lists one record per CDR3 protein. The table has 300,000 to 400,000 distinct CDR3 sequences, 10% to 15% seen once; the top ten hold over 3.5%. The sample here was PBMCs, taken from the stem cell graft. This TCR came from a human donor who donated a stem cell graft to a child with Fanconi anemia. The genes are TRBV7-9 and TRBJ1-3; D ambiguous. CDR3 residues: CASSDGNTIYF. The CDR3 DNA follows: TGTGCCAGCAGTGATGGAAACACCATATATTTT. The complete variable domain, with remaining parts taken from reference TRBV7-9 and TRBJ1-3, reads DTGVSQNPRHKITKRGQNVTFRCDPISEHNRLYWYRQTLGQGPEFLTYFQNEAQLEKSRLLSDRFSAERPKGSFSTLEIQRTEQGDSAMYLCASSDGNTIYFGEGSWLTVV.